A single sample gave rise to the 21 T cell receptor beta chains below, sequenced in a study of cytomegalovirus exposure and HLA in healthy donors. Amplification used 60 Vbeta primers and 13 Jbeta primers. Using immunoSEQ multiplex PCR, the repertoire was profiled, and TCRdb retains in-frame clones only, with some absent. Seen here are about 160,000 clones, about 73% observed once, and the top ten hold just over 3%. The specimen was PBMCs. The receptors here all came from a woman between 40 and 55 years old in good health and CMV-seronegative.

The chain combines TRBV21-1 with TRBJ2-3; TRBD2 reflects the table's D call only, with no check against the DNA. TRBV21-1 is described as a pseudogene. The CDR3 length is 18 residues. CDR3 nucleotide sequence: TGTGCCAGCAGCAAACCAATAGCGGGGGGGCATTGGACAGATACGCAGTATTTT. The encoded protein is CASSKPIAGGHWTDTQYF.

This clone was counted between two and nine times. V gene TRBV15 combines with J gene TRBJ1-5; 7 bases line up with TRBD1. After removal of 6 bases from V and 0 bases from J, the junction contained 5 bases not matched to a gene. This CDR3 has 15 residues. The V gene's germline CDR1 is LNHNV and CDR2 YYDKDF (reference sequence). The CDR3 region is CATRKGGHSNQPQHF. CDR3 nucleotides: TGTGCCACCAGGAAAGGGGGCCATAGCAATCAGCCCCAGCATTTT.

The rearrangement links TRBV6-4 to TRBJ2-7; no clear D. V gave up 5 bases and J gave up 5 bases, with 16 bases separating them. The CDR3 is made up of 14 amino acids. Germline V gene data show CDR1 as MRHNA and CDR2 as SNTAGT. CDR3 loop: CASSQLERVDEQYF. Here the CDR3 DNA reads TGTGCCAGCAGTCAACTCGAAAGAGTTGACGAGCAGTACTTC.

The chain carries TRBV9 and TRBJ2-1; 9 bases align to TRBD2. Per germline, CDR1 SGDLS and CDR2 YYNGEE. This CDR3 comprises 16 residues. The ends lost 0 bases at V and 3 bases at J; junction bases unmatched: 4. The CDR3 coding sequence is TGTGCCAGCAGCGTAGGGCTAGCGGGGATCTACAATGAGCAGTTCTTC. This sequence encodes CASSVGLAGIYNEQFF.

The chain joins TRBV18 to TRBJ1-1; maybe TRBD1 (6 bases). Germline CDR1 KGHSH, CDR2 LQKENI. The ends were cut back, 0 bases at V and 8 bases at J, with 19 bases in the middle. This CDR3 spans 16 amino acids. The CDR3 nucleotides read TGTGCCAGCTCACCACCACAGGGAAAGCCGGGGTCCGAAGCTTTCTTT. Protein: CASSPPQGKPGSEAFF.

The rearrangement joins TRBV18 to TRBJ1-3; 7 bases map to TRBD1. V gave up 4 bases and J gave up 0 bases; unmatched junction bases: 18. CDR1 KGHSH and CDR2 LQKENI come from the germline V gene. This CDR3 is 20 amino acids long. The chain's CDR3 is CASSLVRDRQTRSSGNTIYF. The CDR3 DNA reads TGTGCCAGCTCACTGGTCCGGGACAGACAAACCCGAAGCTCTGGAAACACCATATATTTT.

There are a few counts of this clone. The chain combines TRBV6-4 with TRBJ1-1, with 8 nucleotides matching TRBD1. Germline lookup yields CDR1 MRHNA and CDR2 SNTAGT. CDR3 length: 14 residues. The J segment lost 8 bases and the V segment lost 6 bases, leaving 11 bases of the junction unmatched. As DNA, the CDR3 is TGTGCCAGCAGCCGGACAGGGACGGCGGGGGAAGCTTTCTTT. It yields the protein CASSRTGTAGEAFF.

The J gene is TRBJ1-3, the V gene TRBV11-2; maybe TRBD1 (6 bases). In germline, CDR1 is SGHAT, CDR2 FQNNGV. Trimming took off 5 bases at V and 3 bases at J, with 11 bases between the two ends. The CDR3 runs 14 residues. CDR3 region: CASSAGDRGNTIYF. The CDR3 coding sequence is TGTGCCAGCAGCGCAGGGGACCGTGGAAACACCATATATTTT.

The chain has TRBV28 and TRBJ1-3; tentative D call: TRBD1 (5 bases). Germline CDR1 reads MDHEN; CDR2 reads SYDVKM. The CDR3 has 17 residues. V was clipped by 4 bases and J by 0 bases, with 16 bases between them. The DNA of the CDR3 is TGTGCCAGCAGTTCTCCCCATCCAGGGCACTCTGGAAACACCATATATTTT. It is translated as CASSSPHPGHSGNTIYF.

The gene calls are TRBV6-5 and TRBJ2-3; the D gene is possibly TRBD1 (6 bases). The CDR3 is 15 residues long. Per the germline V gene, CDR1 is MNHEY and CDR2 is SVGAGI. Trimming removed 2 bases from V and 1 base from J, with 10 bases in between. In DNA form, the CDR3 reads TGTGCCAGCAGTTACGGGACACCTCGCACAGATACGCAGTATTTT. Amino acid sequence: CASSYGTPRTDTQYF.

The chain carries TRBV28 and TRBJ2-5; D is uncertain. The J call is doubtful: the DNA matches TRBJ2-7 better. Germline V gene lookup returns CDR1 MDHEN and CDR2 SYDVKM. The CDR3 length is 14 residues. CDR3 amino acids: CASSPPKESYEQYF. CDR3 sequence (DNA): TGTGCCAGCAGTCCCCCAAAGGAGTCCTACGAGCAGTACTTC.

The chain employs TRBV28 and TRBJ1-1, with TRBD1 identical over 7 bases. Unmatched junction bases numbered 13, after V lost 7 bases and J lost 5 bases. The CDR3 length is 15 residues. CDR1 is MDHEN, CDR2 SYDVKM, per germline. CDR3 region: CASTDGDRAKTEAFF. The CDR3 DNA is TGTGCCAGCACAGACGGAGACAGGGCGAAGACTGAAGCTTTCTTT.

The chain carries TRBV29-1 and TRBJ1-2; 10 bases align to TRBD1. There are 14 residues in the CDR3. The junction had 6 bases not matched to a gene; V was cut back by 4 bases and J by 4 bases. CDR1 is SQVTM and CDR2 is ANQGSEA in the germline V gene. CDR3: CSVVRQGARYGYTF. Here the CDR3 DNA reads TGCAGCGTTGTACGACAGGGGGCTCGCTATGGCTACACCTTC.

This clone was seen a handful of times. The chain is built from TRBV4-1 and TRBJ2-7; D perhaps matches TRBD1 (6 bases). Germline V lookup: CDR1 MGHRA, CDR2 YSYEKL. This CDR3 is 15 amino acids long. V was cut by 1 base and J by 5 bases, with 15 bases left in between. This CDR3 is CASSQVKGQFDEQYF. As DNA, the CDR3 is TGCGCCAGCAGCCAAGTAAAAGGACAGTTTGACGAGCAGTACTTC.

The gene calls are TRBV5-3 and TRBJ2-7, with TRBD1 matching 11 bases. TRBV5-3 is annotated as an ORF whose role is uncertain. The V gene end was trimmed by 4 bases and the J gene end by 5 bases; junction bases not matched to a gene: 11. The CDR3 is 16 amino acids. The CDR3 reads CARSTGTGGSSDEQYF. CDR3 sequence (DNA): TGTGCCAGAAGCACCGGGACAGGGGGGAGTAGCGACGAGCAGTACTTC.

The J gene is TRBJ2-6, the V gene TRBV18; possible D gene TRBD1, 5 bases. This CDR3 has 16 residues. Germline-derived CDR1 and CDR2 are KGHSH and LQKENI. Between the trimmed V and J ends, which lost 6 bases and 2 bases, there was a span of 14 bases. CDR3 nucleotide sequence: TGTGCCAGCTCCCCTCGGCAGGGTGCTGGGGCCAACGTCCTGACTTTC. Its translation: CASSPRQGAGANVLTF.

V and J are TRBV5-4 and TRBJ2-5, with TRBD2 matching over 7 bases. With V trimmed by 2 bases and J by 4 bases, 17 bases remained unmatched. The germline gives CDR1 SGHNT, CDR2 YYREEE (reference sequence). There are 18 residues in the CDR3. CDR3: CASSLMSGDSFRGETQYF. The DNA of the CDR3 is TGTGCCAGCAGCTTAATGAGCGGGGATAGTTTTCGGGGAGAGACCCAGTACTTC.

The DNA for the CDR3 is TGTGCCAGCAGCGCTCTAGCGGGGGGGCCGCGGGAGCAGTTCTTC. Translating gives CASSALAGGPREQFF. This sequence joins TRBV6-5 and TRBJ2-1, with 12 bases fitting TRBD2. Germline-derived CDR1 and CDR2 are MNHEY and SVGAGI. The CDR3 has 15 residues. With V trimmed by 6 bases and J by 10 bases, 10 bases remained unmatched.

This rearrangement joins TRBV6-1 to TRBJ1-2; possibly TRBD1 for D (5 bases). V dropped 3 bases and J dropped 4 bases, with 9 bases sitting between them. The CDR3 extends over 13 amino acids. CDR1 MNHNS and CDR2 SASEGT come from the germline V gene. Here the CDR3 reads CASSEGGTYGYTF. In DNA, the CDR3 is TGTGCCAGCAGTGAGGGAGGGACCTATGGCTACACCTTC.

The chain employs TRBV11-2 and TRBJ2-7; 15 positions match TRBD2. Trimming at V came to 5 bases and at J to 4 bases, leaving 6 bases not matched to a gene. Looked up from germline, CDR1 is SGHAT and CDR2 is FQNNGV. The CDR3 is 16 residues long. The CDR3 here is CASSRSGTSGGYEQYF. DNA of the CDR3: TGTGCCAGCAGCCGATCCGGGACTAGCGGGGGGTACGAGCAGTACTTC.

The chain combines TRBV9 with TRBJ2-3, with D unresolved. The CDR3 extends over 16 amino acids. With 5 bases removed from V and 1 base from J, the gap between germline ends came to 17 bases. The germline V gene has CDR1 SGDLS and CDR2 YYNGEE. CDR3 coding DNA: TGTGCCAGCAGTCGAGGAACATACCGCGGCACAGATACGCAGTATTTT. The encoded protein is CASSRGTYRGTDTQYF. Based on the CDR3 plus reference TRBV9 and TRBJ2-3, the full variable domain is DSGVTQTPKHLITATGQRVTLRCSPRSGDLSVYWYQQSLDQGLQFLIQYYNGEERAKGNILERFSAQQFPDLHSELNLSSLELGDSALYFCASSRGTYRGTDTQYFGPGTRLTVL.